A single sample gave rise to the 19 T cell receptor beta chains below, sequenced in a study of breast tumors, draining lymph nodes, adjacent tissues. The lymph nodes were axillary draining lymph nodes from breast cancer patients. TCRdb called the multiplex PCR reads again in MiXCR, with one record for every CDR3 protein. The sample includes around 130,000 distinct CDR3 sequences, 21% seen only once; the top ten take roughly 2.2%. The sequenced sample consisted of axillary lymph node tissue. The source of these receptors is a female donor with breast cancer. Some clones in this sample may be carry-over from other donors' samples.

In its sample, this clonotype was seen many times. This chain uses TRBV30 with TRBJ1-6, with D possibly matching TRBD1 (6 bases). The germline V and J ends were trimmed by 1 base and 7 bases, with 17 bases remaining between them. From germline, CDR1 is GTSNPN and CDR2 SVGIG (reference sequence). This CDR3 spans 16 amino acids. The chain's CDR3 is CAWSGGAGSGNSPLHF. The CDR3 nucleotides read TGTGCCTGGAGTGGGGGGGCAGGCTCTGGCAATTCACCCCTCCACTTT.

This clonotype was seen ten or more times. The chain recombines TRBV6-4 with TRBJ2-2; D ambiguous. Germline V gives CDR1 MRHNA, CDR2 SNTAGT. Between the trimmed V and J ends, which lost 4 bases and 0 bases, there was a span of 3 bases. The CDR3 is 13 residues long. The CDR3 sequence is CASSAANTGELFF. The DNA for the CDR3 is TGTGCCAGCAGTGCGGCGAACACCGGGGAGCTGTTTTTT.

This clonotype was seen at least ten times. CDR3: CASSRPGRGTDTQYF. The CDR3 DNA reads as TGTGCCAGTAGTAGGCCGGGCAGGGGGACAGATACGCAGTATTTT. The rearrangement links TRBV19 to TRBJ2-3; 7 bases map to TRBD1. Unmatched junction bases numbered 7, after V lost 4 bases and J lost 3 bases. The germline gives CDR1 LNHDA, CDR2 SQIVND (reference sequence). This CDR3 region has 15 residues.

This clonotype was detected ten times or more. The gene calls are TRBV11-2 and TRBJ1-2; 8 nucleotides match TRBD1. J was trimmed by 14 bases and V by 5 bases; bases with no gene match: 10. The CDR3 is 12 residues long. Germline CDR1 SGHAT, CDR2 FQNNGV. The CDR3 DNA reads TGTGCCAGCAGCCCGGCGGACAGGGACAAGACCTTC. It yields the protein CASSPADRDKTF.

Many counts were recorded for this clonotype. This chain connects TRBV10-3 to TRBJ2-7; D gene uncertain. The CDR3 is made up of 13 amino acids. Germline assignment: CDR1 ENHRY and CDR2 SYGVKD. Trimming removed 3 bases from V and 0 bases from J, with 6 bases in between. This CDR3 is CAISDSGSYEQYF. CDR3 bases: TGTGCCATCAGTGATTCGGGCTCCTACGAGCAGTACTTC.

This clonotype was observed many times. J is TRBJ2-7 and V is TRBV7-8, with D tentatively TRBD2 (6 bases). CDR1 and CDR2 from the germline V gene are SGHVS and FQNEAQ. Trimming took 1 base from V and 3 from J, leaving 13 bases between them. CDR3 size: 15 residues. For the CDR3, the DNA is TGTGCCAGCAGCTTAGGGGGCGGGACGATCTACGAGCAGTACTTC. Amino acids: CASSLGGGTIYEQYF.

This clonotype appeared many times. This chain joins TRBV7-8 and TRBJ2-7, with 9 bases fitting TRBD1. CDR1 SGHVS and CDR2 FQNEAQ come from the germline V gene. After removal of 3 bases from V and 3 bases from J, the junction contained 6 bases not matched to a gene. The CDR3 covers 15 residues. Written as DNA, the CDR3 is TGTGCCAGCAGCTTCTCCGGGACAGGGAACTACGAGCAGTACTTC. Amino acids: CASSFSGTGNYEQYF.

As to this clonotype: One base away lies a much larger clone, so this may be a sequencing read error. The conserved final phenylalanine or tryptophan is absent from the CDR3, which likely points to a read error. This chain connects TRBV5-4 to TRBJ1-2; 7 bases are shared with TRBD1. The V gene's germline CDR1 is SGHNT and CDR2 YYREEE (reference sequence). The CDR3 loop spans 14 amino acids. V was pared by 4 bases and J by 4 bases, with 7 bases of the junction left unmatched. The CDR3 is CASSRTGESYGYTS. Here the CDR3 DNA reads TGTGCCAGCAGCCGCACAGGGGAGAGCTATGGCTACACCTCC.

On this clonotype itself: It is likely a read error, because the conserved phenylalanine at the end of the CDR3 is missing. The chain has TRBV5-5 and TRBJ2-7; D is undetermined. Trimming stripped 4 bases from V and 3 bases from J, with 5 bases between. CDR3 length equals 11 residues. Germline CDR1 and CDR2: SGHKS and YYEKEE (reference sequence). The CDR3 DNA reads TGTGCCAGCAGCGGGGACTACGAGCAGTACCTC. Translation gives CASSGDYEQYL.

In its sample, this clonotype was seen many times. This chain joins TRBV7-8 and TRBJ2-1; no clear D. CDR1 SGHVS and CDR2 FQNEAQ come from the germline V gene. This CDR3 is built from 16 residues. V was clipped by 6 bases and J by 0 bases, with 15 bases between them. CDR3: CASSSARGSSYNEQFF. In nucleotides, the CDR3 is TGTGCCAGCAGTTCAGCCCGAGGTAGCTCCTACAATGAGCAGTTCTTC.

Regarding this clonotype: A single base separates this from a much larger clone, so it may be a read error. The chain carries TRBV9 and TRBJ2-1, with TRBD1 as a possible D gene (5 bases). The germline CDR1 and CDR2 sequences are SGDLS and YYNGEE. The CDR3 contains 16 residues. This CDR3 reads CASSPLRGGPYNEQLF. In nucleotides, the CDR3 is TGTGCCAGCAGCCCTTTAAGGGGCGGCCCGTACAATGAGCAGCTCTTC.

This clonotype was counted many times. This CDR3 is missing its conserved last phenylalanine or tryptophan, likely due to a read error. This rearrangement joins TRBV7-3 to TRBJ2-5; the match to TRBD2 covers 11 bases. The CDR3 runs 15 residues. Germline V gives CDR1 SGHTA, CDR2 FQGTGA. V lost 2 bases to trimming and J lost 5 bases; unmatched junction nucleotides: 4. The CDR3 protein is CASSLGTSGGETQYL. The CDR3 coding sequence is TGTGCCAGCAGCTTAGGGACTAGCGGCGGGGAGACCCAGTACCTC.

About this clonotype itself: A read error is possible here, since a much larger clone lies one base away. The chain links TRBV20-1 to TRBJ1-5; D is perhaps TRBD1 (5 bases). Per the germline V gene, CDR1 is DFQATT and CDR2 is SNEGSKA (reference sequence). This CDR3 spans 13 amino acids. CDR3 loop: CSARGDGNQPRHF. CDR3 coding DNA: TGCAGTGCTAGGGGGGACGGTAATCAGCCCCGGCATTTT.

Written as DNA, the CDR3 is TGTGCCAGCAGCTTAGAGAGTCCGAACACTGAAGCTTTCTTT. Translating it yields CASSLESPNTEAFF. This chain joins TRBV7-9 and TRBJ1-1; D unresolved. Trimming pared 1 base from V and 1 base from J, leaving 7 bases between. CDR3 length: 14 residues. Germline CDR1 and CDR2: SEHNR and FQNEAQ (reference sequence).

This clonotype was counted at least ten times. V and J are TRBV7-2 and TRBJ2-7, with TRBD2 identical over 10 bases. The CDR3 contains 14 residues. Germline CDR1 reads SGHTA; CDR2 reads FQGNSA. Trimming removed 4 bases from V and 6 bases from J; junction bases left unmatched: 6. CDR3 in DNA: TGTGCCAGCAGCTCGCTAGCGGGGGTTTTCGAGCAGTACTTC. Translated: CASSSLAGVFEQYF.

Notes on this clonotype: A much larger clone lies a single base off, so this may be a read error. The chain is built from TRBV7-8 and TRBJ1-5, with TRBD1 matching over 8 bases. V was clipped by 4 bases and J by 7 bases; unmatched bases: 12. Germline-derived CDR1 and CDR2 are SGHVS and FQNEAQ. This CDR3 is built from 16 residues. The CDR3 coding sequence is TGTGCCAGCAGCTCGGCAGGGGGCGCGTTGGGACAGCCCCAGCATTTT. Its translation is CASSSAGGALGQPQHF. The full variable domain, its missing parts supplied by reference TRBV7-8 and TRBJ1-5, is GAGVSQSPRYKVAKRGQDVALRCDPISGHVSLFWYQQALGQGPEFLTYFQNEAQLDKSGLPSDRFFAERPEGSVSTLKIQRTQQEDSAVYLCASSSAGGALGQPQHFGDGTRLSIL.

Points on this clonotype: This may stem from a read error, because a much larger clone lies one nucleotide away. CDR3 nucleotide sequence: TGCGCCAGCGGCCGTAGCGGGACCTACAATGAGCAGTTCTTC. Translated, it gives CASGRSGTYNEQFF. This chain links TRBV4-1 with TRBJ2-1; 8 bases align to TRBD2. The ends lost 8 bases at V and 2 bases at J; junction bases unmatched: 5. From germline, CDR1 is MGHRA and CDR2 YSYEKL. The CDR3 spans 14 residues.

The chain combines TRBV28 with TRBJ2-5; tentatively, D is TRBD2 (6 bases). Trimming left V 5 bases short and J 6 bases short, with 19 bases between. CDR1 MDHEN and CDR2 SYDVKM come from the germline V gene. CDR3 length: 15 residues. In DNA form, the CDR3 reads TGTGCCAGCAGTCCCTCCGGGACTGGCGGAAAGACCCAGTACTTC. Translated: CASSPSGTGGKTQYF. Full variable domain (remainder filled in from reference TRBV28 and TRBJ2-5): DVKVTQSSRYLVKRTGEKVFLECVQDMDHENMFWYRQDPGLGLRLIYFSYDVKMKEKGDIPEGYSVSREKKERFSLILESASTNQTSMYLCASSPSGTGGKTQYFGPGTRLLVL.

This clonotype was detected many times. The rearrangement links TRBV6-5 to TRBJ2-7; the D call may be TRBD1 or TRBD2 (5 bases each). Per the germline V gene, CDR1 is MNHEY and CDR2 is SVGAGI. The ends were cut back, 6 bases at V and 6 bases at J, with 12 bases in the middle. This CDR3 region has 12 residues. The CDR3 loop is CASSQGAGEQYF. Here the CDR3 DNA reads TGTGCCAGCAGCCAGGGAGCCGGCGAGCAGTACTTC.